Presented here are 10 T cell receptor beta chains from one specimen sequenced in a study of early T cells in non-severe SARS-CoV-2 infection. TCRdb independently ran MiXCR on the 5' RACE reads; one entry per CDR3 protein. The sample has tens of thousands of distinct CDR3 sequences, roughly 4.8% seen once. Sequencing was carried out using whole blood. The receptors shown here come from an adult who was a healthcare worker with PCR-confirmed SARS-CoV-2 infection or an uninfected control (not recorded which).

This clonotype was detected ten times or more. The CDR3 DNA reads as TGTGCCAGCAGCTCCCGCCTTCAGGGGCACACTGAAGCTTTCTTT. It encodes CASSSRLQGHTEAFF. The rearrangement joins TRBV7-2 to TRBJ1-1; TRBD1 is a possible D gene (6 bases). The CDR3 is 15 residues long. V gave up 4 bases and J gave up 3 bases, with 15 bases separating them. Germline V gives CDR1 SGHTA, CDR2 FQGNSA.

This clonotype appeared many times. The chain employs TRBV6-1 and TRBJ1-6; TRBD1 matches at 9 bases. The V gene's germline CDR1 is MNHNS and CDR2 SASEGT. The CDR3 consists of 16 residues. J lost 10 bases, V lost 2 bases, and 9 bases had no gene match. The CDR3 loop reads CASSESRGTGNSPLHF. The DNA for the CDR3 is TGTGCCAGCAGTGAATCACGGGGGACAGGGAACTCACCCCTCCACTTT.

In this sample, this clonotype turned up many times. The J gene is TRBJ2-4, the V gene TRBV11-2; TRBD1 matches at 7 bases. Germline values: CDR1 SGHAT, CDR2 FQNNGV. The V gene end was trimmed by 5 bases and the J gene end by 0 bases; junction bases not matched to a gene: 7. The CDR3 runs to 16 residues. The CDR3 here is CASSTGTALAKNIQYF. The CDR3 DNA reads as TGTGCCAGCAGCACCGGGACAGCGCTAGCCAAAAACATTCAGTACTTC.

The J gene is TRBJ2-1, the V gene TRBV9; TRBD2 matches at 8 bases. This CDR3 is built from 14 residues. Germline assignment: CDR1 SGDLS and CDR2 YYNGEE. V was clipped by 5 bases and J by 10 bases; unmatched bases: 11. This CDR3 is CASSSPRTSREQFF. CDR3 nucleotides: TGTGCCAGCAGTTCCCCTCGGACTAGCCGAGAGCAGTTCTTC.

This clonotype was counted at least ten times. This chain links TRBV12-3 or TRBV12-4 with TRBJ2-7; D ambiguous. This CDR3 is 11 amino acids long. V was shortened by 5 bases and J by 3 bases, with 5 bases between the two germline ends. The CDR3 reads CASSPNYEQYF. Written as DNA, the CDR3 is TGTGCCAGCAGTCCTAACTACGAGCAGTACTTC.

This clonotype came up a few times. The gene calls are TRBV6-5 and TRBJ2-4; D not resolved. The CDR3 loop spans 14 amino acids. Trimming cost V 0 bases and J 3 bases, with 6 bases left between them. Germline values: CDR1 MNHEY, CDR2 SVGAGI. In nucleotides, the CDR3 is TGTGCCAGCAGTTACTCGGTTAACAAAAACATTCAGTACTTC. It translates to CASSYSVNKNIQYF.

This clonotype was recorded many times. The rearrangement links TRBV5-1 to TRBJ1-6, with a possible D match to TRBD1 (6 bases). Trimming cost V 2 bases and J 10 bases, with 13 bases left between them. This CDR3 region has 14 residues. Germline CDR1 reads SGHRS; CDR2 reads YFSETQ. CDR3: CASSFGQRESPLHF. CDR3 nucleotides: TGCGCCAGCAGCTTTGGACAGAGAGAATCACCCCTCCACTTT.

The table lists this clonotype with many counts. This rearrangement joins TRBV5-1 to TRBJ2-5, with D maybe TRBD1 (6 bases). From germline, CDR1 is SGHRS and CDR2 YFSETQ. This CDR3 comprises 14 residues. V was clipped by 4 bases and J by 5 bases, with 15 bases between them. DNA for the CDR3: TGCGCCAGCAGCCTACCGGACAGCTCGGAGACCCAGTACTTC. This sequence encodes CASSLPDSSETQYF.

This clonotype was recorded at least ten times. Here the CDR3 reads CASSLTGDQPQHF. The CDR3 DNA reads TGTGCCAGCAGCTTGACAGGTGATCAGCCCCAGCATTTT. V gene TRBV7-9 combines with J gene TRBJ1-5, with a tentative D call TRBD1 (6 bases). V gave up 3 bases and J gave up 5 bases, with 8 bases separating them. The CDR3 has 13 residues. CDR1 SEHNR and CDR2 FQNEAQ come from the germline V gene (reference sequence).

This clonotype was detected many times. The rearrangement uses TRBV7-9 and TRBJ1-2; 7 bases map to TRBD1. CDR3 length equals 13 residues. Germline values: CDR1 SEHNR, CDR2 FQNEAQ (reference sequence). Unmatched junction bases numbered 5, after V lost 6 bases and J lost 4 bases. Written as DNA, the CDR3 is TGTGCCAGCAGTCTCCGGGACAGCTATGGCTACACCTTC. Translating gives CASSLRDSYGYTF.